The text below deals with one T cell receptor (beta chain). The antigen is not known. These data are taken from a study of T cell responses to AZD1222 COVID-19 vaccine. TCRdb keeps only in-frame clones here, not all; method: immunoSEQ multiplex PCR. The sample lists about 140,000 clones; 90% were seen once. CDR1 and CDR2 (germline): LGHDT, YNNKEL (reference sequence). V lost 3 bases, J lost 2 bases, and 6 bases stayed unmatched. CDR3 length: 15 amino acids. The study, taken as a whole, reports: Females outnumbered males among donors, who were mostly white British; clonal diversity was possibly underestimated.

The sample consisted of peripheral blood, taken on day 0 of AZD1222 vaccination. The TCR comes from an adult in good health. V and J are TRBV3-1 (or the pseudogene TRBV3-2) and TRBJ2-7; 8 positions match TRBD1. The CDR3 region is CASSQKDREAYEQYF. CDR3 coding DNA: TGTGCCAGCAGCCAGAAGGACAGGGAAGCCTACGAGCAGTACTTC.